These T cell receptor beta chains were read from a single sample in a study of blood T cell repertoires in COVID-19. Some clones are missing from TCRdb's copy, which holds only in-frame ones; the method was immunoSEQ multiplex PCR. The sample lists fewer than 50,000 clones; around 94% were seen once. The sequenced material came from peripheral blood. All receptors derive from a man in his fifties with COVID-19, enrolled during active disease. Both conserved end residues are part of each CDR3. The D gene is left open where the match is weak.

D gene,J gene,V gene,CDR3 protein
TRBD1,TRBJ2-6,TRBV19,CASRRTGSSGANVLTF
-,TRBJ2-5,TRBV5-1,CASSLDYQETQYF
TRBD1,TRBJ2-1,TRBV4-3,CASSQRQGPYNEQFF
TRBD2,TRBJ2-3,TRBV5-1,CASSAGLAGVRTDTQYF
TRBD1,TRBJ2-7,TRBV18,CASSPQQGRWVEQYF
TRBD1,TRBJ2-1,TRBV9,CASGGQSSYNEQFF
TRBD2,TRBJ2-3,TRBV10-2,CASSGSAGGYTQYF
-,TRBJ1-2,TRBV18,CASSPSGGGDWNGYTF
TRBD1,TRBJ2-5,TRBV7-9,CASSSRDRGQETQYF
TRBD2,TRBJ2-3,TRBV19,CASSVLTSGRFTDTQYF
TRBD1,TRBJ1-1,TRBV9,CASSVESTTGGNTEAFF
TRBD1,TRBJ1-2,TRBV6-5,CASRGTGVGGYTF
TRBD2,TRBJ2-1,TRBV5-5,CASSRGTSGIYNEQFF
-,TRBJ1-3,TRBV28,CASSFISGNTIYF
-,TRBJ2-1,TRBV5-6,CASSSPRLVNNEQFF
TRBD2,TRBJ2-7,TRBV6-1,CASSGSGAGVSYEQYF
-,TRBJ2-3,TRBV2,CASSEVADTQYF
TRBD1,TRBJ2-2,TRBV11-3,CASSRKGQHTGELFF
TRBD2,TRBJ2-1,TRBV5-1,CASSLSGGPYNEQFF
TRBD2,TRBJ2-7,TRBV19,CASSIVGGSSYEQYF
-,TRBJ2-7,TRBV28,CASSLGGGRGYPYEQYF
-,TRBJ2-5,TRBV19,CASSISQSGTQYF
-,TRBJ1-4,TRBV4-1,CASSQDTGSLNEKLFF
TRBD1,TRBJ2-2,TRBV18,CASSLGTADTGELFF
-,TRBJ2-1,TRBV6-5,CASSYANEQFF
TRBD2,TRBJ2-1,TRBV29-1,CSAKGLAGYNEQFF
-,TRBJ1-2,TRBV5-4,CASSPPRGDNGYTF
-,TRBJ2-2,TRBV18,CASSKQINTGELFF